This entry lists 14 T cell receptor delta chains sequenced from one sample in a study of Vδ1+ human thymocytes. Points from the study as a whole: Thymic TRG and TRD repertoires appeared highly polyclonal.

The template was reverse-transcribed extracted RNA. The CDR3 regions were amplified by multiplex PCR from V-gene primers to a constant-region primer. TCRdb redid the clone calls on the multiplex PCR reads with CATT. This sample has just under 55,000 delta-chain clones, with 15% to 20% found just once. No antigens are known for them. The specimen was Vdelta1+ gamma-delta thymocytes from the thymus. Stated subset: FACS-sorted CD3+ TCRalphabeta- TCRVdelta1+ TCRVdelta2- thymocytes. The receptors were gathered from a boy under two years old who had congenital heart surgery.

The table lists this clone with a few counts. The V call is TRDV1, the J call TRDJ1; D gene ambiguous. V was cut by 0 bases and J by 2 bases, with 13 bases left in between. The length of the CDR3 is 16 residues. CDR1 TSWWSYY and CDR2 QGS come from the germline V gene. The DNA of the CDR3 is TGTGCTCTTGGGGAACTTCCAACCCTAAATACCGATAAACTCATCTTT. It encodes CALGELPTLNTDKLIF.

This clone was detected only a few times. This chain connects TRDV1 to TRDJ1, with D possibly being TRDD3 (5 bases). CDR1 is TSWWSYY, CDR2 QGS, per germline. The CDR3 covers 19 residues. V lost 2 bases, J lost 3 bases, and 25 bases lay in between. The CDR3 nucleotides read TGTGCTCTTGGGGAATCTTACTCGTACTGGCTTGGGGCACCCGATAAACTCATCTTT. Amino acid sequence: CALGESYSYWLGAPDKLIF.

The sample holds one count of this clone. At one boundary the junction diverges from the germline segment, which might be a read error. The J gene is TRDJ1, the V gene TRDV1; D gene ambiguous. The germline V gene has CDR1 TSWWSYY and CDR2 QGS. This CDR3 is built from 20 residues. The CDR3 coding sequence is TGTGCTCTTGGGGAACCTAAGTACCCCTTAGCCGACGTTAACACCGATAAACTCATCTTC. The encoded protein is CALGEPKYPLADVNTDKLIF.

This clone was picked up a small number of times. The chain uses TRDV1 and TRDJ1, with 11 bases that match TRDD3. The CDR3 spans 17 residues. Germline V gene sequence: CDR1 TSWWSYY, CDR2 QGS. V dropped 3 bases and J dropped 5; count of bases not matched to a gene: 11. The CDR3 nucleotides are TGTGCTCTTGGGGATGAGGGGTTGCTGGGGGATACAGATAAACTCATCTTT. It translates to CALGDEGLLGDTDKLIF.

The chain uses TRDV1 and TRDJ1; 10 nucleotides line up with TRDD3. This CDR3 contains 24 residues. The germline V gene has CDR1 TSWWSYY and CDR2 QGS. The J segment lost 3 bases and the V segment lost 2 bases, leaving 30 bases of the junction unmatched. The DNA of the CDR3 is TGTGCTCTTGGGGAATTTTGGGAAGAACTCCTACGCCTAGGCGGGGGGATACGCCCCGATAAACTCATCTTT. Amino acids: CALGEFWEELLRLGGGIRPDKLIF.

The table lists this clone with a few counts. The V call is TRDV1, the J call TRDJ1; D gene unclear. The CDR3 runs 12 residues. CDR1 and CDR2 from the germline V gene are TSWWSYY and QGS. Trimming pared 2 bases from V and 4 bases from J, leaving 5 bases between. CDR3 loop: CALGERYDKLIF. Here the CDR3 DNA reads TGTGCTCTTGGGGAAAGGTACGATAAACTCATCTTT.

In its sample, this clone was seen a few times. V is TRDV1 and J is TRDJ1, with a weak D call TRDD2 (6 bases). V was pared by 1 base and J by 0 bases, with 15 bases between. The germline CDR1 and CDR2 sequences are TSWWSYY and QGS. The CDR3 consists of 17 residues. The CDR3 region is CALGERLPGVNTDKLIF. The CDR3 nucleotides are TGTGCTCTTGGGGAACGACTTCCTGGAGTAAACACCGATAAACTCATCTTT.

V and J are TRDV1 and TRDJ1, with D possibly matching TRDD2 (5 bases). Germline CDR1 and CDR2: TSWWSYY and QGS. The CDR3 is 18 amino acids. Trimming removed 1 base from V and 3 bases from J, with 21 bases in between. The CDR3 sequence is CALGERPTHEEIADKLIF. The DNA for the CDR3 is TGTGCTCTTGGGGAACGGCCTACCCACGAGGAGATCGCCGATAAACTCATCTTT.

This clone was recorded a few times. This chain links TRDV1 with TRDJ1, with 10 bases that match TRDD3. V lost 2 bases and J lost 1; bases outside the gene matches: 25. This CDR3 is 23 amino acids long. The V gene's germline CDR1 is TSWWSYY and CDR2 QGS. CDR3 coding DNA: TGTGCTCTTGGGGAATTACTTCCCTACCTGAGACAGGGGGATACGTACGTCACCGATAAACTCATCTTT. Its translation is CALGELLPYLRQGDTYVTDKLIF.

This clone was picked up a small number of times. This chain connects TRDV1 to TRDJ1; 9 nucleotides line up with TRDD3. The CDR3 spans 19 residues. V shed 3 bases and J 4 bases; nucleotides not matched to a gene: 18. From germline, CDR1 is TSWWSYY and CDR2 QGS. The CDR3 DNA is TGTGCTCTTGGGGACTCGCCCTCGAAGGGGGATACTTTAGTCGATAAACTCATCTTT. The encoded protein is CALGDSPSKGDTLVDKLIF.

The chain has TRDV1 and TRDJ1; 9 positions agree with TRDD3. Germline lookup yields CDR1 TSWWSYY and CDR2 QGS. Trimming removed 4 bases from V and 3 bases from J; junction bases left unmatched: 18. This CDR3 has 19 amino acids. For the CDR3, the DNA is TGTGCTCTTGGGGGAAGGATCCTACATTCACTGGGGGAACCCGATAAACTCATCTTT. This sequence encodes CALGGRILHSLGEPDKLIF.

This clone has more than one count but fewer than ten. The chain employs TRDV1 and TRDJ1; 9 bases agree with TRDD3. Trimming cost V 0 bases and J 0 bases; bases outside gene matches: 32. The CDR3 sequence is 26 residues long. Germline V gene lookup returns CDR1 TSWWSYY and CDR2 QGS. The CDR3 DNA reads TGTGCTCTTGGGGAACTAGAGCTCCTACGTGCAGTTTACTGGGGGACAACTAACGAGTACACCGATAAACTCATCTTT. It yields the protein CALGELELLRAVYWGTTNEYTDKLIF.

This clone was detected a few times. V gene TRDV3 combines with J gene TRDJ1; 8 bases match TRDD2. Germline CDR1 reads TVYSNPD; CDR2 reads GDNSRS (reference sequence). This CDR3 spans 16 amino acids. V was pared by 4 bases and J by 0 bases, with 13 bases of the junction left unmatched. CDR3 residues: CASIFLREVHTDKLIF. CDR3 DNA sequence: TGTGCCTCCATCTTCCTACGTGAAGTTCACACCGATAAACTCATCTTT.

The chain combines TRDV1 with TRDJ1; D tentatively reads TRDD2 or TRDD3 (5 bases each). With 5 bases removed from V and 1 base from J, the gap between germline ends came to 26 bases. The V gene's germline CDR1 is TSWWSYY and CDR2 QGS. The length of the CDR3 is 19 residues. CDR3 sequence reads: CALGTTLQSWVRVTDKLIF. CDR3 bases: TGTGCTCTTGGGACAACCCTACAGAGCTGGGTTCGGGTCACCGATAAACTCATCTTT.